These T cell receptor beta chains were read from a single sample in a study of blood T cell repertoires in COVID-19. Some clones are missing from TCRdb's copy, which holds only in-frame ones; the method was immunoSEQ multiplex PCR. This sample has almost 400,000 clones, with around nine tenths found just once. The source material was PBMCs or T cells enriched from blood (not recorded which). These receptors were obtained from a woman younger than 45 who had recovered from COVID-19. Both conserved end residues are trimmed from each CDR3.

TRBV28	ASSLNGLAGWDEQF
TRBV3-1/TRBV3-2	ASSQGGGGAWYEQY
TRBV7-6	ASSRTGGSYGYT
TRBV7-2	ASSSVTQGGYT
TRBV5-1	ASSLVRTGGNEQF
TRBV10-3	AISESVVAGRQETQY
TRBV7-9	ASSLYRSQSGELF
TRBV2	ASTPRGSNSPLH
TRBV30	AWTTSGRVFGDEQF
TRBV10-3	AISASGGGETQY
TRBV5-8	ASSSGLRGGGVGELF
TRBV5-5	ASSGRSGIRNQPQH
TRBV5-5	ASSLGQGAQLIYGYT
TRBV19	ASEQGIGGSETQY
TRBV6-5	ASSQDRSPYEQY
TRBV14	ASSAGQGRSYEQY
TRBV9	ASSVWGSINYGYT
TRBV9	ASSASPLNTEAF
TRBV15	ATSRDRGRSGNTIY
TRBV12-5	ASGLISNTEAF
TRBV5-1	ASSRQERDEKLF
TRBV4-3	ASSQDLIGSTGRSPLH
TRBV2	ASRGLSYEQY
TRBV19	ASSIEGQGASQPQH
TRBV27	ASSPGLLNTEAF
TRBV7-2	ASSLAAGGDYGYT
TRBV19	ASSIASSGRRQSYNEQF
TRBV5-1	ASSLWGGQGSITKF
TRBV27	ASSPGYGTNTGELF
TRBV2	ASRPRTGVNEKLF
TRBV29-1	SVLGWSGRETQY
TRBV7-3	ASSLTVEGVQPQH
TRBV4-1	ASSQVLGQDYNYGYT
TRBV3-1/TRBV3-2	ASSQARRDRLYGYT
TRBV5-4	ARGTGPYNEQF